The clone carrying this TCR beta chain was seen ten or more times. This sample is drawn from a study of T cells after yellow fever vaccination. The CDR3 totals 18 residues. Germline-derived CDR1 and CDR2 are SGHTA and FQGTGA. The V and J ends lost 3 bases and 5 bases, in that order; junction bases with no gene match: 11. TCRdb analysed the 5' RACE reads with MiXCR anew, one entry per CDR3 protein. The sample shows some 220,000 distinct CDR3 sequences, 3% to 4% of them seen only once. The receptor was derived from a man in his late teens or twenties who received the YFV17D yellow fever vaccine. The chain joins TRBV7-3 to TRBJ2-1; 12 nucleotides agree with TRBD2. The starting material was CD4+ T cells sorted from PBMCs, obtained 10 days after the yellow fever booster vaccination. CDR3 in amino acids: CASSLSPSGGEWDNEQFF. CDR3 sequence (DNA): TGTGCCAGCAGCTTGTCCCCTAGCGGGGGGGAATGGGACAATGAGCAGTTCTTC. Filled out from reference TRBV7-3 and TRBJ2-1, the complete variable domain reads GAGVSQTPSNKVTEKGKYVELRCDPISGHTALYWYRQSLGQGPEFLIYFQGTGAADDSGLPNDRFFAVRPEGSVSTLKIQRTERGDSAVYLCASSLSPSGGEWDNEQFFGPGTRLTVL.